The 3 T cell receptor beta chains listed next were all sequenced from one sample in a study of T cell clones after liver transplantation. TCRdb's table, derived via immunoSEQ multiplex PCR, lists solely in-frame clones and lacks some. The sample has roughly 67,000 clones; 80% to 95% are singletons. Sequenced material: CD4+ T cells from blood, taken about 25 months after liver transplant. All receptors derive from a human patient who received a liver transplant. Some T cells may be provided by the graft donor.

This clone was observed a handful of times. The chain carries TRBV11-2 and TRBJ1-1; no clear D. V lost 4 bases, J lost 4 bases, and 10 bases lay in between. This CDR3 contains 13 residues. Germline assignment: CDR1 SGHAT and CDR2 FQNNGV. Here the CDR3 reads CASSSDWVTEAFF. CDR3 in DNA: TGTGCCAGCAGCTCCGACTGGGTCACTGAAGCTTTCTTT. The entire variable domain, with the rest obtained from reference TRBV11-2 and TRBJ1-1, is as follows: EAGVAQSPRYKIIEKRQSVAFWCNPISGHATLYWYQQILGQGPKLLIQFQNNGVVDDSQLPKDRFSAERLKGVDSTLKIQPAKLEDSAVYLCASSSDWVTEAFFGQGTRLTVV.

The V gene is TRBV5-1, the J gene TRBJ2-2, with TRBD1 identical over 7 bases. V lost 3 bases and J lost 4; bases outside the gene matches: 6. CDR3 length equals 15 residues. Germline V gene data show CDR1 as SGHRS and CDR2 as YFSETQ. CDR3 residues: CASSSYRGPTGELFF. CDR3 bases: TGCGCCAGCAGCTCCTACAGGGGACCCACCGGGGAGCTGTTTTTT.

The chain uses TRBV18 and TRBJ2-1, with TRBD1 identical over 7 bases. The CDR3 length is 14 residues. Germline trimming cut 5 bases from V and 4 bases from J; bases unmatched to any gene: 5. In germline, CDR1 is KGHSH, CDR2 LQKENI. The CDR3 sequence: CASSADRRYNEQFF. The CDR3 DNA reads as TGTGCCAGCTCAGCGGACAGGAGATACAATGAGCAGTTCTTC. The full variable domain, its missing parts supplied by reference TRBV18 and TRBJ2-1, is NAGVMQNPRHLVRRRGQEARLRCSPMKGHSHVYWYRQLPEEGLKFMVYLQKENIIDESGMPKERFSAEFPKEGPSILRIQQVVRGDSAAYFCASSADRRYNEQFFGPGTRLTVL.